A single T cell receptor (beta chain) is shown here with its context. V was clipped by 6 bases and J by 6 bases, with 18 bases between them. The CDR3 runs 14 residues. Per the germline V gene, CDR1 is MDHEN and CDR2 is SYDVKM. The source of the sample is a study of OX40 agonist ivuxolimab in advanced cancers. Exclusion applied to patients with autoimmune disease history or systemic immunosuppression. The assay was immunoSEQ multiplex PCR, and TCRdb's table has in-frame clones only and misses some. The sample has fewer than 85,000 clones, approximately 86% seen once. Sequencing was performed on CD4+ or CD8+ T cells sorted from blood, taken in a trial of the OX40 agonist ivuxolimab. The chain combines TRBV28 with TRBJ2-7; D not certain. This receptor was taken from an adult with an advanced solid tumor such as melanoma, head and neck, liver or kidney cancer. DNA for the CDR3: TGTGCCAGCAGGCGGACGGCCCCTTTGGGCGAGCAGTACTTC. It is translated as CASRRTAPLGEQYF.